The present TCR beta chain was sequenced within a study of molecular identifiers for immune sequencing clone quantification. Using its own MiXCR run on the PCR reads, TCRdb lists one record per CDR3 protein. The sample contains about 330,000 distinct CDR3 sequences, 24% of which appear only once. Construction of naive CD8 libraries employed 20,000 to 1,000,000 sorted cells together with 10%, 30% or 50% RNA. Based on a CD8+CD4-CCR7+CD45RA+ profile, naive CD8 T cells were sorted. This clonotype was recorded at least ten times. No antigen is known for it. Notes on the study in general: In naive cells, clones above 20 RNA copies held under 1% of molecules, whereas in effector cells they held over 97%.

This CDR3 region has 14 residues. With 3 bases removed from V and 2 bases from J, the gap between germline ends came to 8 bases. The sample comprised naive CD8+ T cells from blood, with Jurkat cell RNA spiked in. This sample's subset: FACS-sorted CD8+CD4-CCR7+CD45RA+ naive T cells. V usage is TRBV12-3 or TRBV12-4 and J usage is TRBJ1-5; a possible D gene is TRBD1 (5 bases). This sequence was found in a human donor in good health. Some libraries in this study had Jurkat cell RNA spiked in. CDR3 DNA: TGTGCCAGCAGTTTCGGGGCAGGCAATCAGCCCCAGCATTTT. Encoded protein: CASSFGAGNQPQHF.